Shown below are 32 T cell receptor beta chains from a single sample sequenced in a study of PD-1 blockade in classical Hodgkin lymphoma. Assay: immunoSEQ multiplex PCR; the TCRdb copy retains only in-frame clones and omits some. The table shows about 10,000 clones, with around 80% occurring only once. Relapse after autologous stem cell transplantation occurred in every patient, and brentuximab vedotin exposure varied. The sequenced sample was peripheral blood mononuclear cells (PBMCs), obtained before the second cycle of nivolumab. The receptors here all came from a human donor with classical Hodgkin lymphoma.

CDR3 DNA: TGTGCCAGCAGTTTAAACCCGGGACAGTTCGCCTACAATGAGCAGTTCTTC. Amino acid sequence: CASSLNPGQFAYNEQFF. V usage is TRBV27 and J usage is TRBJ2-1, with TRBD1 matching over 7 bases. Trimming removed 2 bases from V and 2 bases from J; junction bases left unmatched: 9. Looked up from germline, CDR1 is MNHEY and CDR2 is SMNVEV (reference sequence). The CDR3 loop spans 17 amino acids.

This clone was seen more than once but under ten times. V gene TRBV5-1 combines with J gene TRBJ2-1; 9 nucleotides align to TRBD1. The germline CDR1 and CDR2 sequences are SGHRS and YFSETQ. The CDR3 extends over 15 amino acids. V lost 0 bases, J lost 4 bases, and 2 bases stayed unmatched. CDR3 in DNA: TGCGCCAGCAGCTTGGGGGGACAGGGATACAATGAGCAGTTCTTC. It is translated as CASSLGGQGYNEQFF.

V gene TRBV27 combines with J gene TRBJ1-5; TRBD1 agrees at 9 bases. Per germline, CDR1 MNHEY and CDR2 SMNVEV (reference sequence). The CDR3 has 14 residues. After removal of 4 bases from V and 7 bases from J, the junction contained 5 bases not matched to a gene. In nucleotides, the CDR3 is TGTGCCAGCAGTTGGGACAGGGATCGACAGCCCCAGCATTTT. This translates into CASSWDRDRQPQHF.

This chain joins TRBV5-4 and TRBJ2-2; 13 bases align to TRBD2. The length of the CDR3 is 15 residues. Germline trimming cut 4 bases from V and 6 bases from J; bases unmatched to any gene: 3. Germline lookup yields CDR1 SGHNT and CDR2 YYREEE (reference sequence). CDR3 region: CASSGLAGVAGELFF. CDR3 nucleotides: TGTGCCAGCAGCGGACTAGCGGGAGTGGCCGGGGAGCTGTTTTTT. The whole variable domain, remainder taken from reference TRBV5-4 and TRBJ2-2, is ETGVTQSPTHLIKTRGQQVTLRCSSQSGHNTVSWYQQALGQGPQFIFQYYREEENGRGNFPPRFSGLQFPNYSSELNVNALELDDSALYLCASSGLAGVAGELFFGEGSRLTVL.

For the CDR3, the DNA is TGTGCCAGCTCACCAAAAGTAACTCGGGGGGGTGTCACAGATACGCAGTATTTT. This encodes CASSPKVTRGGVTDTQYF. This chain joins TRBV18 and TRBJ2-3; TRBD2 matches at 8 bases. CDR3 length: 18 residues. CDR1 is KGHSH, CDR2 LQKENI, per germline. Trimming cost V 2 bases and J 2 bases; bases outside gene matches: 12.

The V gene is TRBV14, the J gene TRBJ2-7; D may be TRBD1 (5 bases). CDR1 and CDR2 (germline): SGHDN, FVKESK. The length of the CDR3 is 12 residues. Trimming removed 4 bases at V and 12 bases at J, with 16 bases between. The CDR3 here is CASSPFGQNPYF. The CDR3 DNA reads as TGTGCCAGCAGCCCCTTCGGACAAAACCCGTACTTC.

The rearrangement joins TRBV6-5 to TRBJ1-4; unclear D gene. The CDR3 sequence is 14 residues long. Trimming removed 6 bases at V and 0 bases at J, with 8 bases between. The V gene's germline CDR1 is MNHEY and CDR2 SVGAGI. CDR3 sequence reads: CASRDAATNEKLFF. The CDR3 DNA is TGTGCCAGCAGGGACGCAGCAACTAATGAAAAACTGTTTTTT.

The chain has TRBV6-1 and TRBJ2-7, with a possible D match to TRBD1 (6 bases). V gave up 6 bases and J gave up 2 bases, with 14 bases separating them. In germline, CDR1 is MNHNS, CDR2 SASEGT. The CDR3 has 14 residues. The CDR3 is CASSLGQDPYEQYF. In DNA form, the CDR3 reads TGTGCCAGCAGCTTGGGACAAGATCCCTACGAGCAGTACTTC.

The chain couples TRBV7-8 to TRBJ2-1, with 10 nucleotides matching TRBD1. This CDR3 is 16 amino acids long. The trim removed 0 bases at V and 9 bases at J, leaving 8 bases unmatched. Germline assignment: CDR1 SGHVS and CDR2 FQNEAQ. In DNA form, the CDR3 reads TGTGCCAGCAGCTTAGCGGGGAGACAGGGGGCGCCTGAGCAGTTCTTC. As protein: CASSLAGRQGAPEQFF.

The chain is built from TRBV9 and TRBJ2-5, with 11 positions matching TRBD1. Germline lookup yields CDR1 SGDLS and CDR2 YYNGEE. J gave up 5 bases and V 1 base, and 7 bases lay outside the gene matches. The CDR3 is made up of 16 amino acids. The CDR3 DNA is TGTGCCAGCAGCGTACTTGGACAGGGGGCGCGGGAGACCCAGTACTTC. This codes for CASSVLGQGARETQYF.

The V call is TRBV5-6, the J call TRBJ2-1; D may be TRBD1 (6 bases). This CDR3 spans 16 amino acids. Trimming stripped 4 bases from V and 6 bases from J, with 20 bases between. Per the germline V gene, CDR1 is SGHDT and CDR2 is YYEEEE. The CDR3 region is CASSNQNHRVSNEQFF. CDR3 bases: TGTGCCAGCAGCAACCAAAATCACAGGGTAAGCAATGAGCAGTTCTTC. Based on the CDR3 plus reference TRBV5-6 and TRBJ2-1, the full variable domain is DAGVTQSPTHLIKTRGQQVTLRCSPKSGHDTVSWYQQALGQGPQFIFQYYEEEERQRGNFPDRFSGHQFPNYSSELNVNALLLGDSALYLCASSNQNHRVSNEQFFGPGTRLTVL.

This clone appeared a few times. The chain uses TRBV6-5 and TRBJ2-7, with D possibly being TRBD1 (5 bases). The V and J ends lost 6 bases and 2 bases respectively, with 14 bases between them. The CDR3 runs 14 residues. Germline V CDR1 and CDR2: MNHEY, SVGAGI. The CDR3 spells CASSPDRQTYEQYF. The CDR3 nucleotides are TGTGCCAGCAGCCCCGACAGACAAACCTACGAGCAGTACTTC.

The CDR3 loop reads CASSRGSTNTGELFF. The CDR3 DNA reads as TGTGCCAGCTCCCGGGGAAGTACGAACACCGGGGAGCTGTTTTTT. V usage is TRBV18 and J usage is TRBJ2-2, with a weak D call TRBD2 (5 bases). Germline V CDR1 and CDR2: KGHSH, LQKENI. V was shortened by 6 bases and J by 0 bases, with 11 bases between the two germline ends. The CDR3 is 15 amino acids.

J is TRBJ1-1 and V is TRBV18; tentative D call: TRBD1 (6 bases). Germline-derived CDR1 and CDR2 are KGHSH and LQKENI. CDR3 length equals 15 residues. V dropped 0 bases and J dropped 9 bases, with 17 bases sitting between them. CDR3 bases: TGTGCCAGCTCACCACCGGCACAGGTGAGGGGGAAAGCTTTCTTT. It encodes CASSPPAQVRGKAFF. The full variable domain, in which reference TRBV18 and TRBJ1-1 provide the parts outside the CDR3, is NAGVMQNPRHLVRRRGQEARLRCSPMKGHSHVYWYRQLPEEGLKFMVYLQKENIIDESGMPKERFSAEFPKEGPSILRIQQVVRGDSAAYFCASSPPAQVRGKAFFGQGTRLTVV.

J is TRBJ2-7 and V is TRBV27; 9 bases match TRBD2. This CDR3 comprises 17 residues. V trimming: 1 base; J trimming: 2 bases; junction bases outside the gene matches: 9. Germline CDR1 is MNHEY and CDR2 is SMNVEV (reference sequence). The CDR3 loop is CASSLFGASGITYEQYF. In DNA, the CDR3 is TGTGCCAGCAGTTTATTTGGGGCTAGCGGGATAACCTACGAGCAGTACTTC.

The chain carries TRBV5-4 and TRBJ1-1; 8 nucleotides match TRBD1. The CDR3 sequence is 14 residues long. The ends lost 4 bases at V and 0 bases at J; junction bases unmatched: 2. Germline CDR1 SGHNT, CDR2 YYREEE (reference sequence). CDR3 sequence (DNA): TGTGCCAGCAGCCGGGGACAGGTGAACACTGAAGCTTTCTTT. It codes for CASSRGQVNTEAFF.

This clone was seen more than once but under ten times. The chain carries TRBV25-1 and TRBJ2-7; D gene unclear. Germline CDR1 reads MGHDK; CDR2 reads SYGVNS. Trimming cost V 4 bases and J 6 bases, with 19 bases left between them. The CDR3 covers 15 residues. The CDR3 loop reads CASSASLGPTSEQYF. The CDR3 bases are TGTGCCAGCAGTGCATCGCTAGGACCGACTTCCGAGCAGTACTTC.

The rearrangement links TRBV5-4 to TRBJ2-7, with 7 nucleotides matching TRBD2. The CDR3 totals 14 residues. V lost 4 bases, J lost 0 bases, and 4 bases stayed unmatched. Germline V gene lookup returns CDR1 SGHNT and CDR2 YYREEE (reference sequence). The DNA for the CDR3 is TGTGCCAGCAGCACGAGCGGGGACTCCTACGAGCAGTACTTC. Residues: CASSTSGDSYEQYF.

This clone has only a few counts. V usage is TRBV5-1 and J usage is TRBJ2-5; the D gene could be TRBD1 or TRBD2 (5 bases each). V was cut by 3 bases and J by 0 bases, with 15 bases left in between. In germline, CDR1 is SGHRS, CDR2 YFSETQ. CDR3 length: 16 residues. CDR3 loop: CASSSMTGRNQETQYF. The CDR3 nucleotides are TGCGCCAGCAGCTCTATGACGGGGCGAAACCAAGAGACCCAGTACTTC. The whole variable domain, filled in from reference TRBV5-1 and TRBJ2-5, reads KAGVTQTPRYLIKTRGQQVTLSCSPISGHRSVSWYQQTPGQGLQFLFEYFSETQRNKGNFPGRFSGRQFSNSRSEMNVSTLELGDSALYLCASSSMTGRNQETQYFGPGTRLLVL.

The chain employs TRBV19 and TRBJ2-2, with 9 bases lining up with TRBD1. V was clipped by 6 bases and J by 1 base; unmatched bases: 9. This CDR3 spans 17 amino acids. Germline assignment: CDR1 LNHDA and CDR2 SQIVND (reference sequence). Here the CDR3 reads CASSPLRDRENTGELFF. CDR3 in DNA: TGTGCCAGTAGCCCGCTCCGGGACAGGGAGAACACCGGGGAGCTGTTTTTT.

Within the sample, this clone is medium-sized. V gene TRBV2 combines with J gene TRBJ2-5; 10 bases line up with TRBD1. With 4 bases clipped from V and 5 bases from J, the junction kept 10 bases outside the gene matches. Germline CDR1 reads SNHLY; CDR2 reads FYNNEI. The CDR3 sequence is 16 residues long. The CDR3 DNA follows: TGTGCCAGCAGTGCTGACAGGGGGCCCCCGGGGGAGACCCAGTACTTC. It codes for CASSADRGPPGETQYF.

V usage is TRBV2 and J usage is TRBJ2-1, with 7 bases that match TRBD2. The CDR3 extends over 15 amino acids. With 9 bases clipped from V and 8 bases from J, the junction kept 16 bases outside the gene matches. Germline CDR1 and CDR2: SNHLY and FYNNEI. Here the CDR3 DNA reads TGTGCCAGGAGTCGACGCGCGGGAGTAGTCCATGAGCAGTTCTTC. This translates into CARSRRAGVVHEQFF.

V is TRBV7-3 and J is TRBJ2-2; D may be TRBD1 (5 bases). Germline V gene lookup returns CDR1 SGHTA and CDR2 FQGTGA. V was clipped by 8 bases and J by 3 bases, with 10 bases between them. The CDR3 sequence is 13 residues long. The CDR3 coding sequence is TGTGCCAGCTCCGACAGATACACCGGGGAGCTGTTTTTT. Translation gives CASSDRYTGELFF.

This clone was observed a few times. The V gene is TRBV9, the J gene TRBJ2-1; 9 nucleotides agree with TRBD1. Per the germline V gene, CDR1 is SGDLS and CDR2 is YYNGEE. Trimming at V came to 4 bases and at J to 2 bases, leaving 7 bases not matched to a gene. The CDR3 has 16 residues. This chain's CDR3 is CASSMARQGAYNEQFF. For the CDR3, the DNA is TGTGCCAGCAGCATGGCGAGACAGGGGGCCTACAATGAGCAGTTCTTC.

The chain uses TRBV5-1 and TRBJ2-5; 8 bases are a match to TRBD2. The length of the CDR3 is 15 residues. Per the germline V gene, CDR1 is SGHRS and CDR2 is YFSETQ. The V segment lost 2 bases and the J segment 9 bases; nucleotides outside the gene matches: 12. CDR3 in amino acids: CASSFFGGAGEAQYF. For the CDR3, the DNA is TGCGCCAGCAGCTTCTTCGGGGGGGCCGGTGAGGCCCAGTACTTC.

The chain employs TRBV18 and TRBJ2-3, with TRBD2 matching over 9 bases. CDR1 is KGHSH and CDR2 is LQKENI in the germline V gene. Trimming cost V 0 bases and J 3 bases; bases outside gene matches: 4. This CDR3 spans 16 amino acids. For the CDR3, the DNA is TGTGCCAGCTCACCACCGGCGGGGGGGCTGACAGATACGCAGTATTTT. It is translated as CASSPPAGGLTDTQYF.

CDR3 loop: CASSLGRVYEQYF. The CDR3 nucleotides read TGTGCCAGCAGTTTAGGCAGGGTTTACGAGCAGTACTTC. This chain connects TRBV27 to TRBJ2-7; maybe TRBD1 (5 bases). This CDR3 is built from 13 residues. The V gene lost 2 bases and the J gene lost 4 bases, with 9 bases spanning the gap. Germline CDR1 and CDR2: MNHEY and SMNVEV (reference sequence).

The chain uses TRBV4-2 and TRBJ1-1; 8 bases line up with TRBD1. V lost 3 bases and J lost 4; bases outside the gene matches: 10. The CDR3 is 16 amino acids. Germline assignment: CDR1 LGHNA and CDR2 YNFKEQ. The CDR3 region has the DNA TGTGCCAGCAGCCAGGCCTTCCTGGACAGGGCCACTGAAGCTTTCTTT. Amino acid sequence: CASSQAFLDRATEAFF.

V usage is TRBV7-9 and J usage is TRBJ1-3; D ambiguous. The CDR3 has 13 amino acids. The V gene lost 3 bases and the J gene lost 2 bases, with 5 bases spanning the gap. The germline V gene encodes CDR1 SEHNR and CDR2 FQNEAQ (reference sequence). The CDR3 sequence is CASSFRPGNTIYF. The CDR3 DNA follows: TGTGCCAGCAGCTTTAGACCTGGAAACACCATATATTTT.

This chain joins TRBV6-5 and TRBJ2-2, with 7 bases lining up with TRBD1. V shed 1 base and J 3 bases; nucleotides not matched to a gene: 5. CDR3 length: 16 residues. Germline CDR1 MNHEY, CDR2 SVGAGI. DNA of the CDR3: TGTGCCAGCAGTTACTACGGGACAGACCACACCGGGGAGCTGTTTTTT. The encoded protein is CASSYYGTDHTGELFF.

The V and J genes are TRBV19 and TRBJ1-4; perhaps TRBD1 as D (6 bases). Germline CDR1 LNHDA, CDR2 SQIVND (reference sequence). The CDR3 has 15 amino acids. With 4 bases removed from V and 10 bases from J, the gap between germline ends came to 19 bases. CDR3 loop: CASSTITGSAGKLFF. CDR3 bases: TGTGCCAGTAGTACTATTACAGGGAGCGCTGGAAAACTGTTTTTT.

The J gene is TRBJ2-5, the V gene TRBV29-1; 9 nucleotides line up with TRBD1. Germline trimming cut 7 bases from V and 2 bases from J; bases unmatched to any gene: 2. This CDR3 comprises 12 residues. From germline, CDR1 is SQVTM and CDR2 ANQGSEA. This CDR3 is CSAGTGQETQYF. The CDR3 DNA sequence: TGCAGCGCCGGGACAGGGCAAGAGACCCAGTACTTC.